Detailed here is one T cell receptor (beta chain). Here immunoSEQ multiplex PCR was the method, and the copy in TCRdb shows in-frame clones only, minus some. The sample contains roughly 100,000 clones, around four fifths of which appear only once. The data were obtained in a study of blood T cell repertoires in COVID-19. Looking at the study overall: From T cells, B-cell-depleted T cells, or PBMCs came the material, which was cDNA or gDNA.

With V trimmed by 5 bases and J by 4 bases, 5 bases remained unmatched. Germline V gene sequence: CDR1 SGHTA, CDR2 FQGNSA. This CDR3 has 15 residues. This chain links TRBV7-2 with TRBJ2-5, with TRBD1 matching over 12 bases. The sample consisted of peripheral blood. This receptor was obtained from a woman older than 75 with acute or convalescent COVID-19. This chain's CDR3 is CASSLMGQGAETQYF. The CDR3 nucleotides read TGTGCCAGCAGCCTTATGGGACAGGGGGCAGAGACCCAGTACTTC.